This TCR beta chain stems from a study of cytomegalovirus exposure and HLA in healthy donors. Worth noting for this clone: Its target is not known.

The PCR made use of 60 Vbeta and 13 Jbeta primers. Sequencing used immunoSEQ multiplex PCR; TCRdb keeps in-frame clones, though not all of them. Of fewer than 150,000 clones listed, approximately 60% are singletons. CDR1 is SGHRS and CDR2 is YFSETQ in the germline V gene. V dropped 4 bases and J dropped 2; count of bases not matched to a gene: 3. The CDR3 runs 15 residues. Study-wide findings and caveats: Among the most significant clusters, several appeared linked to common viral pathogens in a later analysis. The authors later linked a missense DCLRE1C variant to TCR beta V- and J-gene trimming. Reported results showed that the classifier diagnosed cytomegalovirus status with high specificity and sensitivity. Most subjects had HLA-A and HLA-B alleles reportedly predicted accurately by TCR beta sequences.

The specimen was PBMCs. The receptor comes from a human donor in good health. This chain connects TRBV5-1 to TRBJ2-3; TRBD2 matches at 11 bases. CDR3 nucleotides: TGCGCCAGCAGCGTTAGCGGGAGGGCCACAGATACGCAGTATTTT. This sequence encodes CASSVSGRATDTQYF.